This T cell receptor (beta chain) was documented in a study of blood T cell repertoires in COVID-19. Study summary: The cDNA or gDNA used as material had been derived from T cells, B-cell-depleted T cells, or PBMCs.

The authors' processing: Nucleated cell counts were estimated from reference gene primer amplification. TCRdb keeps only in-frame clones here, not all; method: immunoSEQ multiplex PCR. Clone size and V and J calls were adopted from that table, with D and trimming inferred from the DNA. The repertoire consists of about 330,000 clones, with 87% occurring once and the leading ten covering more than 1%. The germline gives CDR1 KGHDR, CDR2 SFDVKD. The CDR3 has 13 residues. The V end was cut by 7 bases, the J end by 1 base, with 9 bases between. This sequence was found in a woman aged 25-40 years who had recovered from COVID-19. The sample was PBMCs or T cells enriched from blood (not recorded which). The chain combines TRBV24-1 with TRBJ1-1, with D hard to call. The DNA of the CDR3 is TGTGCCACCAGGGAGCCGGGGAACACTGAAGCTTTCTTT. Residues: CATREPGNTEAFF.